The 32 T cell receptor beta chains reported below all come from one sample, sequenced in a study of blood T cell repertoires in COVID-19. Sequenced by immunoSEQ multiplex PCR; TCRdb stores in-frame clones only, minus some. Among 40,000 to 55,000 clones listed, around nine tenths were seen once. The sequenced sample was peripheral blood. The receptors here all came from a human donor in a cohort sampled during active COVID-19.

The chain couples TRBV6-4 to TRBJ1-1; TRBD1 might be the D (6 bases). Germline values: CDR1 MRHNA, CDR2 SNTAGT. Deletions cut 6 bases from V and 4 bases from J, with 15 bases between. This CDR3 is 14 amino acids long. CDR3: CASRTQGSSTEAFF. CDR3 DNA: TGTGCCAGCAGAACACAGGGATCGAGCACTGAAGCTTTCTTT.

This chain links TRBV7-9 with TRBJ2-7, with 7 bases aligning to TRBD1. V shed 5 bases, J shed 4 bases, and the junction held 8 bases outside the gene matches. This CDR3 has 14 residues. The germline gives CDR1 SEHNR, CDR2 FQNEAQ (reference sequence). The CDR3 nucleotides are TGTGCCAGCAGCCCCGACAGGGTGGGGTACGAGCAGTACTTC. Translated: CASSPDRVGYEQYF.

The V call is TRBV4-1, the J call TRBJ2-2; perhaps TRBD2 as D (5 bases). With 0 bases removed from V and 6 bases from J, the gap between germline ends came to 11 bases. Germline V CDR1 and CDR2: MGHRA, YSYEKL. The CDR3 covers 15 residues. The CDR3 region is CASSQDKEVPGELFF. Written as DNA, the CDR3 is TGCGCCAGCAGCCAAGATAAGGAGGTTCCCGGGGAGCTGTTTTTT.

V is TRBV12-2 and J is TRBJ2-7; the table's D call, TRBD1, has no DNA check behind it. TRBV12-2 is given as a pseudogene. CDR3 length: 18 amino acids. The CDR3 reads CASRFRLDTEGVHYEQYF. For the CDR3, the DNA is TGTGCAAGTCGCTTTCGCCTCGACACAGAGGGGGTGCACTACGAGCAGTACTTC.

This chain links TRBV30 with TRBJ1-4; D is unclear. The germline V gene has CDR1 GTSNPN and CDR2 SVGIG (reference sequence). The CDR3 consists of 16 residues. The V gene lost 1 base and the J gene lost 4 bases, with 16 bases spanning the gap. Written as DNA, the CDR3 is TGTGCCTGGAGTGACCCAATTGAGGGCGGTAATGAAAAACTGTTTTTT. Translating gives CAWSDPIEGGNEKLFF.

This sequence joins TRBV7-9 and TRBJ2-4; 8 nucleotides align to TRBD1. Per germline, CDR1 SEHNR and CDR2 FQNEAQ (reference sequence). V trimming: 5 bases; J trimming: 0 bases; junction bases outside the gene matches: 6. CDR3 length equals 16 residues. CDR3 DNA sequence: TGTGCCAGCAGCCCCCGGACAGGGCTAGCCAAAAACATTCAGTACTTC. Its translation is CASSPRTGLAKNIQYF.

This chain links TRBV5-6 with TRBJ2-3; TRBD1 is a possible D gene (6 bases). Germline assignment: CDR1 SGHDT and CDR2 YYEEEE. V was pared by 0 bases and J by 0 bases, with 8 bases between. This CDR3 contains 15 residues. In DNA form, the CDR3 reads TGTGCCAGCAGCTTGGTTACAGGGAGCACAGATACGCAGTATTTT. Amino acid sequence: CASSLVTGSTDTQYF.

This clone was recorded only once. V usage is TRBV14 and J usage is TRBJ2-7; 12 bases match TRBD1. With V trimmed by 4 bases and J by 4 bases, 5 bases remained unmatched. In germline, CDR1 is SGHDN, CDR2 FVKESK. This CDR3 is built from 15 residues. The CDR3 nucleotides are TGTGCCAGCAGCCGACCGGGACAGGGGGCGTACGAGCAGTACTTC. This encodes CASSRPGQGAYEQYF.

The rearrangement joins TRBV7-6 to TRBJ2-3; 7 bases match TRBD2. V gave up 10 bases and J gave up 4 bases; unmatched junction bases: 8. This CDR3 region has 13 residues. The germline V gene has CDR1 SGHVS and CDR2 FNYEAQ. The CDR3 here is CATRTRDADTQYF. In DNA, the CDR3 is TGTGCCACCCGGACTAGAGATGCAGATACGCAGTATTTT.

V and J are TRBV5-4 and TRBJ1-1, with unresolved D. Germline CDR1 SGHNT, CDR2 YYREEE (reference sequence). The CDR3 runs 14 residues. V lost 6 bases and J 3 bases, leaving 15 bases between the germline ends. This CDR3 is CASTSTGFHTEAFF. Here the CDR3 DNA reads TGTGCCAGCACTAGTACGGGTTTCCACACTGAAGCTTTCTTT.

This clone was seen a few times. The rearrangement uses TRBV15 and TRBJ2-7; 8 bases fit TRBD2. Germline CDR1 reads LNHNV; CDR2 reads YYDKDF (reference sequence). Unmatched junction bases numbered 7, after V lost 0 bases and J lost 6 bases. The CDR3 contains 15 residues. CDR3 bases: TGTGCCACCAGCAGAGATTTGGGGACTAGGGGCGAGCAGTACGTC. It yields the protein CATSRDLGTRGEQYV.

V is TRBV5-4 and J is TRBJ1-2; TRBD1 agrees at 7 bases. Per germline, CDR1 SGHNT and CDR2 YYREEE (reference sequence). The CDR3 covers 15 residues. J was trimmed by 7 bases and V by 4 bases; bases with no gene match: 13. DNA for the CDR3: TGTGCCAGCAGCCCGGGACAGAGTCCCGTGGGTGGCTACACCTTC. This codes for CASSPGQSPVGGYTF.

The V and J genes are TRBV5-6 and TRBJ2-5, with 11 bases aligning to TRBD1. With 3 bases clipped from V and 5 bases from J, the junction kept 9 bases outside the gene matches. The CDR3 is made up of 16 amino acids. Germline-derived CDR1 and CDR2 are SGHDT and YYEEEE. CDR3: CASSSRGTGGTETQYF. CDR3 bases: TGTGCCAGCAGCTCCCGCGGGACAGGGGGTACTGAGACCCAGTACTTC.

V is TRBV15 and J is TRBJ2-1; D unresolved. Trimming removed 5 bases from V and 5 bases from J, with 7 bases in between. The CDR3 spans 12 residues. Germline V CDR1 and CDR2: LNHNV, YYDKDF (reference sequence). The CDR3 region is CATSELNNEQFF. The CDR3 DNA is TGTGCCACCAGCGAACTGAACAATGAGCAGTTCTTC.

The chain uses TRBV4-1 and TRBJ2-1; possible D gene TRBD2, 5 bases. The CDR3 extends over 14 amino acids. Germline CDR1 MGHRA, CDR2 YSYEKL. Trimming cost V 7 bases and J 7 bases, with 17 bases left between them. CDR3: CASITSLSGNEQFF. The CDR3 coding sequence is TGCGCCAGCATTACTTCGCTTTCGGGGAATGAGCAGTTCTTC.

The chain carries TRBV11-3 and TRBJ2-3; unclear D gene. Between the trimmed V and J ends, which lost 0 bases and 2 bases, there was a span of 6 bases. Per the germline V gene, CDR1 is SGHNT and CDR2 is YENEEA. The CDR3 has 14 residues. In nucleotides, the CDR3 is TGTGCCAGCAGCTTAGACAGGATCACAGATACGCAGTATTTT. The encoded protein is CASSLDRITDTQYF.

This clone was observed a single time. The chain recombines TRBV6-6 with TRBJ2-7, with TRBD2 identical over 7 bases. CDR1 MNHNY and CDR2 SVGAGI come from the germline V gene (reference sequence). The CDR3 totals 14 residues. The junction had 2 bases not matched to a gene; V was cut back by 0 bases and J by 3 bases. CDR3 bases: TGTGCCAGCAGTTACTCGGGAGGGAACTACGAGCAGTACTTC. Protein product: CASSYSGGNYEQYF.

The rearrangement links TRBV6-2 or TRBV6-3 to TRBJ2-7; TRBD1 agrees at 7 bases. Looked up from germline, CDR1 is MNHEY and CDR2 is SVGEGT. This CDR3 contains 15 residues. J was trimmed by 3 bases and V by 4 bases; bases with no gene match: 9. The CDR3 sequence is CASSSQDTGDYEQYV. The CDR3 DNA is TGTGCCAGCAGTTCTCAAGACACAGGGGACTACGAGCAGTACGTC.

The V call is TRBV24-1, the J call TRBJ2-1; D ambiguous. Germline V gives CDR1 KGHDR, CDR2 SFDVKD. This CDR3 comprises 14 residues. The V end was cut by 4 bases, the J end by 7 bases, with 13 bases between. CDR3 loop: CATSDLSRGNEQFF. In nucleotides, the CDR3 is TGTGCCACCAGTGACCTTAGCCGCGGAAATGAGCAGTTCTTC.

The V gene is TRBV7-3, the J gene TRBJ2-3; TRBD2 might be the D (5 bases). CDR3 length: 16 amino acids. The V and J ends lost 5 bases and 4 bases respectively, with 19 bases between them. The germline CDR1 and CDR2 sequences are SGHTA and FQGTGA. CDR3 sequence reads: CASSHGRGAGPDTQYF. CDR3 sequence (DNA): TGTGCCAGCAGCCATGGACGGGGAGCTGGACCAGATACGCAGTATTTT.

This clone was observed a single time. The chain recombines TRBV29-1 with TRBJ2-7; D is possibly TRBD1 (5 bases). The germline gives CDR1 SQVTM, CDR2 ANQGSEA. V was shortened by 7 bases and J by 2 bases, with 15 bases between the two germline ends. The CDR3 spans 13 residues. The CDR3 sequence: CSAVQGNTYEQYF. The CDR3 DNA follows: TGCAGCGCGGTCCAGGGAAATACCTACGAGCAGTACTTC.

The chain combines TRBV6-5 with TRBJ2-3; 12 bases align to TRBD2. This CDR3 is built from 13 residues. Germline values: CDR1 MNHEY, CDR2 SVGAGI. After removal of 8 bases from V and 6 bases from J, the junction contained 3 bases not matched to a gene. This CDR3 is CASGLAGGDTQYF. The DNA of the CDR3 is TGTGCCAGCGGGCTAGCGGGGGGGGATACGCAGTATTTT.

V is TRBV5-6 and J is TRBJ2-3; 13 nucleotides line up with TRBD2. This CDR3 comprises 18 residues. The J segment lost 2 bases and the V segment lost 2 bases, leaving 8 bases of the junction unmatched. From germline, CDR1 is SGHDT and CDR2 YYEEEE. CDR3 DNA sequence: TGTGCCAGCAGCTTCCTGGGACTAGCGGGGTCTAACACAGATACGCAGTATTTT. This gives the protein CASSFLGLAGSNTDTQYF. Looking up the rest from reference TRBV5-6 and TRBJ2-3 gives the full variable domain: DAGVTQSPTHLIKTRGQQVTLRCSPKSGHDTVSWYQQALGQGPQFIFQYYEEEERQRGNFPDRFSGHQFPNYSSELNVNALLLGDSALYLCASSFLGLAGSNTDTQYFGPGTRLTVL.

This chain uses TRBV5-6 with TRBJ2-5, with TRBD2 identical over 13 bases. The CDR3 totals 17 residues. CDR1 SGHDT and CDR2 YYEEEE come from the germline V gene. V was pared by 4 bases and J by 1 base, with 7 bases of the junction left unmatched. The CDR3 DNA follows: TGTGCCAGCAGCGCCGGACTAGCGGGGGCTACCCAAGAGACCCAGTACTTC. Its protein product is CASSAGLAGATQETQYF.

The chain joins TRBV25-1 to TRBJ1-1; D possibly corresponds to TRBD1 (5 bases). This CDR3 is 13 amino acids long. The V end lost 2 bases, the J end lost 5 bases, and 9 bases lay between the germline ends. The germline V gene has CDR1 MGHDK and CDR2 SYGVNS. The CDR3 is CASSEAGRTEAFF. CDR3 DNA: TGTGCCAGCAGTGAAGCAGGGAGGACTGAAGCTTTCTTT.

The V and J genes are TRBV7-9 and TRBJ2-3, with 8 bases identical to TRBD2. Germline CDR1 is SEHNR and CDR2 is FQNEAQ (reference sequence). The CDR3 runs 14 residues. The CDR3: CAANSGGAGDTQYF. CDR3 nucleotide sequence: TGTGCAGCTAACTCCGGGGGGGCAGGTGATACGCAGTATTTT.

The rearrangement links TRBV30 to TRBJ1-1; 8 bases agree with TRBD1. The CDR3 spans 15 residues. The J segment lost 6 bases and the V segment lost 2 bases, leaving 11 bases of the junction unmatched. The germline CDR1 and CDR2 sequences are GTSNPN and SVGIG (reference sequence). For the CDR3, the DNA is TGTGCCTGGAGTACCCGGGACAGGATTAGTCCTGAAGCTTTCTTT. This sequence encodes CAWSTRDRISPEAFF.

The V gene is TRBV7-2, the J gene TRBJ2-5, with 7 bases identical to TRBD1. Germline values: CDR1 SGHTA, CDR2 FQGNSA. CDR3 length: 17 amino acids. The V gene end was trimmed by 6 bases and the J gene end by 1 base; junction bases not matched to a gene: 14. CDR3 in DNA: TGTGCCAGCAGTCTTACCGGGACAGTGACATTCCAAGAGACCCAGTACTTC. Its protein product is CASSLTGTVTFQETQYF.

The chain links TRBV29-1 to TRBJ2-7; weak D call: TRBD1 (6 bases). CDR3 length: 14 amino acids. V was shortened by 8 bases and J by 5 bases, with 22 bases between the two germline ends. Looked up from germline, CDR1 is SQVTM and CDR2 is ANQGSEA. CDR3 DNA: TGCAGCCCGAACCCGGCTACAGGGTACGACGAGCAGTACTTC. It specifies CSPNPATGYDEQYF.

The rearrangement uses TRBV5-1 and TRBJ2-5, with 10 bases aligning to TRBD1. The germline V gene encodes CDR1 SGHRS and CDR2 YFSETQ. The CDR3 length is 15 residues. J was trimmed by 3 bases and V by 4 bases; bases with no gene match: 6. The DNA of the CDR3 is TGCGCCAGCAGCCAACGGACAGGGGGGGAAGAGACCCAGTACTTC. It specifies CASSQRTGGEETQYF.

J is TRBJ2-7 and V is TRBV9, with 12 nucleotides matching TRBD2. CDR1 is SGDLS and CDR2 is YYNGEE in the germline V gene. Germline trimming cut 3 bases from V and 0 bases from J; bases unmatched to any gene: 7. This CDR3 has 17 residues. The CDR3 loop reads CASSGGTSGPYSYEQYF. The CDR3 region has the DNA TGTGCCAGCAGCGGTGGGACTAGCGGGCCTTACTCCTACGAGCAGTACTTC.

This clone occurred a few times. The genes are TRBV4-1 and TRBJ1-2; D remains unclear. Germline values: CDR1 MGHRA, CDR2 YSYEKL. This CDR3 region has 14 residues. V lost 1 base and J lost 8, with 14 bases in between. For the CDR3, the DNA is TGCGCCAGCAGCCAAGGACCCCGGGGATTGGGCTACACCTTC. Protein sequence: CASSQGPRGLGYTF.